A single sample is the source of the 14 T cell receptor beta chains below, sequenced in a study of T-cell memory formation after mild COVID-19. TCRdb re-derived calls from the 5' RACE reads in MiXCR, one entry per CDR3 protein. Of roughly 250,000 distinct CDR3 sequences in the sample, about 15% were seen once. The material sequenced was PBMCs or a T cell subset sorted from them (not recorded which). These receptors all stem from a man in his late teens or twenties who had mild COVID-19 (a few samples of this study predate the infection). Cell type and time point are not known.

V gene TRBV5-1 combines with J gene TRBJ1-2, with D unclear. The CDR3 sequence is 13 residues long. Germline values: CDR1 SGHRS, CDR2 YFSETQ. V lost 4 bases and J 1 base, leaving 8 bases between the germline ends. The CDR3 reads CASSVTLNYGYTF. The DNA for the CDR3 is TGCGCCAGCAGCGTAACCCTTAACTATGGCTACACCTTC.

The rearrangement uses TRBV12-5 and TRBJ1-5, with 10 bases that match TRBD1. The CDR3 is 16 residues long. CDR1 is LGHNT and CDR2 is FRNRAP in the germline V gene. V gave up 6 bases and J gave up 2 bases; unmatched junction bases: 7. CDR3 sequence: CASGDRDRGGNQPQHF. DNA for the CDR3: TGTGCTAGTGGCGACCGGGACAGGGGCGGCAATCAGCCCCAGCATTTT.

This clonotype was counted only a few times. The chain joins TRBV4-1 to TRBJ2-1; D is possibly TRBD2 (6 bases). In germline, CDR1 is MGHRA, CDR2 YSYEKL. Trimming took off 8 bases at V and 9 bases at J, with 20 bases between the two ends. The CDR3 sequence is 14 residues long. CDR3 nucleotides: TGCGCCAGCCGCAGACTAGGGAAGGCGGTTGAGCAGTTCTTC. This codes for CASRRLGKAVEQFF.

The V gene is TRBV5-1, the J gene TRBJ2-5; D is unclear. This CDR3 has 14 amino acids. Germline assignment: CDR1 SGHRS and CDR2 YFSETQ. The V and J ends lost 0 bases and 4 bases respectively, with 10 bases between them. The CDR3 region is CASSLDPLVETQYF. CDR3 in DNA: TGCGCCAGCAGCTTGGACCCACTCGTAGAGACCCAGTACTTC. Supplemented by reference TRBV5-1 and TRBJ2-5, the full variable domain reads KAGVTQTPRYLIKTRGQQVTLSCSPISGHRSVSWYQQTPGQGLQFLFEYFSETQRNKGNFPGRFSGRQFSNSRSEMNVSTLELGDSALYLCASSLDPLVETQYFGPGTRLLVL.

The V gene is TRBV4-2, the J gene TRBJ1-2; the match to TRBD1 covers 10 bases. CDR3 length: 15 amino acids. Trimming cost V 5 bases and J 4 bases; bases outside gene matches: 7. From germline, CDR1 is LGHNA and CDR2 YNFKEQ. CDR3 in amino acids: CASSSDRGRGYGYTF. CDR3 sequence (DNA): TGTGCCAGCAGCTCAGACAGGGGGCGCGGCTATGGCTACACCTTC.

This clonotype was counted once. This chain joins TRBV30 and TRBJ2-7; possible D gene TRBD2, 5 bases. The CDR3 consists of 13 residues. The germline V gene encodes CDR1 GTSNPN and CDR2 SVGIG (reference sequence). V was cut by 3 bases and J by 3 bases, with 12 bases left in between. For the CDR3, the DNA is TGTGCCTGGAGGGGAGAATTTTACTACGAGCAGTACTTC. Protein: CAWRGEFYYEQYF. The variable domain in full, completed from reference TRBV30 and TRBJ2-7, reads SQTIHQWPATLVQPVGSPLSLECTVEGTSNPNLYWYRQAAGRGLQLLFYSVGIGQISSEVPQNLSASRPQDRQFILSSKKLLLSDSGFYLCAWRGEFYYEQYFGPGTRLTVT.

V is TRBV6-2 or TRBV6-3 and J is TRBJ1-4; D is possibly TRBD1 (5 bases). The V and J ends lost 10 bases and 7 bases respectively, with 19 bases between them. Germline V gives CDR1 MNHEY, CDR2 SVGEGT. The CDR3 loop spans 14 amino acids. Written as DNA, the CDR3 is TGTGCCACCGAAGGGACCACCGCCGGTGAAAAACTGTTTTTT. Protein product: CATEGTTAGEKLFF.

The chain carries TRBV7-2 and TRBJ1-1, with D maybe TRBD1 (5 bases). This CDR3 contains 14 residues. The V end lost 4 bases, the J end lost 4 bases, and 13 bases lay between the germline ends. The germline gives CDR1 SGHTA, CDR2 FQGNSA. This CDR3 reads CASSSIAGITEAFF. The CDR3 DNA follows: TGTGCCAGCAGCTCCATCGCAGGGATCACTGAAGCTTTCTTT.

This clonotype came up a few times. CDR3 protein: CASSLGQGAYQPQHF. In DNA form, the CDR3 reads TGCGCCAGCAGCTTAGGACAGGGGGCTTATCAGCCCCAGCATTTT. This chain uses TRBV5-1 with TRBJ1-5, with TRBD1 matching over 11 bases. V shed 2 bases, J shed 5 bases, and the junction held 3 bases outside the gene matches. CDR1 is SGHRS, CDR2 YFSETQ, per germline. The CDR3 loop spans 15 amino acids.

This clonotype was counted between two and nine times. The gene calls are TRBV6-2 or TRBV6-3 and TRBJ2-5, with D perhaps given as TRBD1 or TRBD2 (7 bases each). CDR3 length equals 15 residues. Trimming cost V 5 bases and J 0 bases, with 13 bases left between them. Germline CDR1 is MNHEY and CDR2 is SVGEGT. CDR3 residues: CASSLRGTDQETQYF. The CDR3 DNA follows: TGTGCCAGCAGTCTGCGGGGGACAGACCAAGAGACCCAGTACTTC.

This clonotype was seen a handful of times. The chain uses TRBV5-6 and TRBJ1-1; D is unclear. The CDR3 length is 13 residues. V lost 3 bases, J lost 4 bases, and 10 bases lay in between. Germline values: CDR1 SGHDT, CDR2 YYEEEE. The CDR3 is CASSSTEITEAFF. The CDR3 DNA follows: TGTGCCAGCAGCTCTACAGAAATCACTGAAGCTTTCTTT. The variable domain in full, with the rest retrieved from reference TRBV5-6 and TRBJ1-1, is DAGVTQSPTHLIKTRGQQVTLRCSPKSGHDTVSWYQQALGQGPQFIFQYYEEEERQRGNFPDRFSGHQFPNYSSELNVNALLLGDSALYLCASSSTEITEAFFGQGTRLTVV.

In this sample, this clonotype turned up a few times. The chain employs TRBV7-2 and TRBJ1-1; D is ambiguous. Germline V gene sequence: CDR1 SGHTA, CDR2 FQGNSA. V lost 0 bases to trimming and J lost 5 bases, with 13 bases between them. CDR3 length equals 15 residues. This CDR3 reads CASSLATAAETEAFF. The DNA for the CDR3 is TGTGCCAGCAGCTTAGCCACAGCCGCCGAAACTGAAGCTTTCTTT.

V and J are TRBV30 and TRBJ1-5, with TRBD1 as a possible D gene (5 bases). The CDR3 is made up of 13 amino acids. The germline CDR1 and CDR2 sequences are GTSNPN and SVGIG (reference sequence). V lost 0 bases, J lost 7 bases, and 10 bases lay in between. The CDR3 loop is CAWSVQGRQPQHF. For the CDR3, the DNA is TGTGCCTGGAGTGTCCAGGGACGACAGCCCCAGCATTTT.

The gene calls are TRBV7-9 and TRBJ1-1; D perhaps matches TRBD1 (5 bases). The CDR3 totals 12 residues. V shed 5 bases and J shed 6 bases, with 10 bases lying between them. The germline V gene has CDR1 SEHNR and CDR2 FQNEAQ (reference sequence). CDR3 amino acids: CASSPYRSEAFF. Here the CDR3 DNA reads TGTGCCAGCAGCCCGTACAGGTCTGAAGCTTTCTTT.